This TCR beta chain derives from a study of neoadjuvant nivolumab and ipilimumab in lung cancer. This clone has only a few counts. The CDR3 has 13 residues. The germline V gene encodes CDR1 SGHAT and CDR2 FQNNGV. V trimming: 5 bases; J trimming: 4 bases; junction bases outside the gene matches: 4. The data were produced by immunoSEQ multiplex PCR, yet TCRdb's version contains in-frame clones alone and is incomplete. The table has approximately 23,000 clones, 82% seen once. The sequence was collected from an adult with non-small cell lung cancer. This specimen consisted of peripheral blood, obtained before neoadjuvant nivolumab, alone or with ipilimumab. V gene TRBV11-2 combines with J gene TRBJ2-7; 8 bases are a match to TRBD2. The CDR3 sequence is CASSVGRGYEQYF. CDR3 sequence (DNA): TGTGCCAGCAGCGTCGGGAGGGGGTACGAGCAGTACTTC.